Shown below are 9 T cell receptor beta chains from a single sample sequenced in a study of blood T cell repertoires in COVID-19. Profiling relied on immunoSEQ multiplex PCR, and the TCRdb table lists in-frame clones only, not all of them. The sample carries hundreds of thousands of clones, over 75% recorded once. Sequencing used PBMCs or T cells enriched from blood (not recorded which). All receptors come from a woman aged 25-40 years who had recovered from COVID-19.

For the CDR3, the DNA is TGCGCCAGCAGCTTGGAAGCGGGAGGGGGGTACGAGCAGTACTTC. It encodes CASSLEAGGGYEQYF. V usage is TRBV5-1 and J usage is TRBJ2-7; 10 nucleotides match TRBD2. The CDR3 loop spans 15 amino acids. V trimming: 0 bases; J trimming: 4 bases; junction bases outside the gene matches: 4. Per the germline V gene, CDR1 is SGHRS and CDR2 is YFSETQ.

This clone was detected only a few times. The chain couples TRBV2 to TRBJ1-1; D is unclear. This CDR3 contains 14 residues. Deletions cut 3 bases from V and 3 bases from J, with 11 bases between. Germline CDR1 is SNHLY and CDR2 is FYNNEI. CDR3 residues: CASSEGRVDTEAFF. The CDR3 DNA is TGTGCCAGCAGTGAGGGGAGGGTTGACACTGAAGCTTTCTTT. The whole variable domain, filled in from reference TRBV2 and TRBJ1-1, reads EPEVTQTPSHQVTQMGQEVILRCVPISNHLYFYWYRQILGQKVEFLVSFYNNEISEKSEIFDDQFSVERPDGSNFTLKIRSTKLEDSAMYFCASSEGRVDTEAFFGQGTRLTVV.

The chain is built from TRBV4-1 and TRBJ1-2, with 8 bases matching TRBD1. The V and J ends lost 0 bases and 0 bases, in that order; junction bases with no gene match: 12. CDR3 size: 19 residues. CDR1 MGHRA and CDR2 YSYEKL come from the germline V gene. In nucleotides, the CDR3 is TGCGCCAGCAGCCAAGATCATGGGTTTGAGACAGGGGCTAACTATGGCTACACCTTC. It codes for CASSQDHGFETGANYGYTF.

J is TRBJ2-7 and V is TRBV4-3; TRBD2 might be the D (6 bases). Germline V gene lookup returns CDR1 LGHNA and CDR2 YSLEER. The CDR3 covers 13 residues. The V and J ends lost 2 bases and 4 bases respectively, with 9 bases between them. CDR3 amino acids: CASSQWAGYEQYF. The CDR3 DNA follows: TGCGCCAGCAGCCAATGGGCGGGGTACGAGCAGTACTTC.

V usage is TRBV28 and J usage is TRBJ1-1, with no clear D. Per the germline V gene, CDR1 is MDHEN and CDR2 is SYDVKM. CDR3 size: 10 residues. The CDR3 spells CTTRSTEAFF. The CDR3 DNA is TGTACGACGAGGAGCACTGAAGCTTTCTTT. The whole variable domain, filled in from reference TRBV28 and TRBJ1-1, reads DVKVTQSSRYLVKRTGEKVFLECVQDMDHENMFWYRQDPGLGLRLIYFSYDVKMKEKGDIPEGYSVSREKKERFSLILESASTNQTSMYLCTTRSTEAFFGQGTRLTVV.

This clone was seen only a few times. The chain couples TRBV15 to TRBJ1-3; a weak D match, TRBD1 (6 bases). V dropped 0 bases and J dropped 2 bases, with 14 bases sitting between them. The length of the CDR3 is 17 residues. CDR1 and CDR2 (germline): LNHNV, YYDKDF (reference sequence). The CDR3 here is CATSRDPQGWTGNTIYF. In DNA form, the CDR3 reads TGTGCCACCAGCAGAGATCCCCAGGGGTGGACTGGAAACACCATATATTTT.

This chain uses TRBV5-5 with TRBJ2-1; 14 bases align to TRBD2. Germline assignment: CDR1 SGHKS and CDR2 YYEKEE (reference sequence). This CDR3 has 15 residues. Trimming cost V 4 bases and J 9 bases; bases outside gene matches: 6. Written as DNA, the CDR3 is TGTGCCAGCAGCACGGGACTAGCGGGAGTGCGTGAGCAGTTCTTC. Translating gives CASSTGLAGVREQFF.

This chain connects TRBV3-1 (or the pseudogene TRBV3-2) to TRBJ2-5; 13 nucleotides agree with TRBD2. The trim removed 6 bases at V and 2 bases at J, leaving 3 bases unmatched. CDR1 is LGHDT, CDR2 YNNKEL, per germline (reference sequence). The CDR3 is 15 amino acids. The CDR3 coding sequence is TGTGCCAGCAGTCGGACTAGCGGGGGACAAGAGACCCAGTACTTC. This gives the protein CASSRTSGGQETQYF.

This chain uses TRBV6-7 with TRBJ2-7; D uncertain. TRBV6-7 belongs to the ORF category, with a function that is uncertain. The V and J ends lost 0 bases and 9 bases respectively, with 21 bases between them. This CDR3 region has 16 residues. The chain's CDR3 is CASSYSPQVLRPGQYF. CDR3 nucleotide sequence: TGTGCCAGCAGTTACTCGCCCCAGGTCCTACGACCCGGGCAGTACTTC.